A selection of T cell receptor beta chains follows, all from one sample in a study of early T cells in non-severe SARS-CoV-2 infection. MiXCR, run by TCRdb on the 5' RACE reads, gives a single entry per CDR3 protein. The sample contains about 77,000 distinct CDR3 sequences, around 17% of which appear only once. Source material: whole blood. Every receptor here comes from an adult who was a healthcare worker with PCR-confirmed SARS-CoV-2 infection or an uninfected control (not recorded which). The CDR3 runs from the conserved cysteine through the conserved F or W.

>TRBJ2-7|TRBV30
CAWQAGAAWEQYF
>TRBJ2-1|TRBV5-1
CASSPGLAGASSYNEQFF
>TRBJ1-4|TRBV12-3/TRBV12-4
CASSFAGVSEKLFF
>TRBJ2-5|TRBV12-3/TRBV12-4
CASSPWTGGRETQYF
>TRBJ2-1|TRBV7-2
CASSFAPTYYNEQFF
>TRBJ2-1|TRBV20-1
CSARDPGGSTNGEQFF
>TRBJ2-7|TRBV6-6
CASRSVLGQGSYEQYF
>TRBJ1-1|TRBV18
CASSPERGKNTEAFF
>TRBJ1-2|TRBV5-1
CASSLEPVHYGYTF
>TRBJ2-7|TRBV19
CASSMDRVVGEQYF
>TRBJ2-1|TRBV6-6
CASSYSPTSSYGQFF
>TRBJ1-2|TRBV6-6
CASSSTRTGQTANYGYTF
>TRBJ2-7|TRBV7-2
CASSFSQLFYEQYF
>TRBJ1-6|TRBV28
CASNPGRNSPLHF
>TRBJ2-7|TRBV7-3
CASRPDGQKEQYF
>TRBJ1-5|TRBV6-6
CASTRRGLGMSNQPQHF
>TRBJ1-1|TRBV2
CASRRQGEAHTEAFF
>TRBJ1-4|TRBV5-6
CASSLDIMGKLFF
>TRBJ1-1|TRBV29-1
CSGGQGSTEAFF
>TRBJ1-5|TRBV7-9
CASSFNREQPQHF
>TRBJ2-7|TRBV6-5
CASSSYDGQGEEQYF
>TRBJ1-2|TRBV30
CAFLGGLSYGYTF
>TRBJ1-1|TRBV20-1
CSAKNDNRGQAEAFF
>TRBJ2-5|TRBV29-1
CSVAPEGETQYF
>TRBJ1-2|TRBV20-1
CSAVPRTDLGYGYTF
>TRBJ2-7|TRBV2
CASSWDREAYEQYF
>TRBJ2-1|TRBV6-6
CASSYAGGMLGSYNEQFF
>TRBJ2-3|TRBV5-1
CASKRQPDSTDTQYF
>TRBJ2-2|TRBV19
CASSIENTGELFF
>TRBJ2-3|TRBV7-6
CASSPLAGGKTDTQYF
>TRBJ2-1|TRBV20-1
CSAPGQGAIGEQFF
>TRBJ2-1|TRBV20-1
CSAPADFPHEQFF
>TRBJ2-5|TRBV29-1
CSGGQGGETQYF
>TRBJ2-1|TRBV30
CAWRGDFSNEQFF
>TRBJ2-7|TRBV27
CASARTPTGVSYEQYF
>TRBJ2-1|TRBV4-1
CASSQDLVMGTYNEQFF
>TRBJ2-5|TRBV28
CASREPGQGFSSGETQYF
>TRBJ1-1|TRBV3-1
CASSQGLGTEAFF
>TRBJ2-5|TRBV20-1
CSASSATKERETQYF
>TRBJ2-1|TRBV6-2/TRBV6-3
CASSYTSGTNEQFF
>TRBJ1-1|TRBV7-9
CASSFGQGDTEAFF
>TRBJ2-1|TRBV2
CASRGQGKGEQFF
>TRBJ2-5|TRBV7-9
CASSSLAQETQYF
>TRBJ2-3|TRBV5-1
CASSFSTDTQYF
>TRBJ1-2|TRBV24-1
CATSDANRPGVLYTF